The TCR beta chain described here comes from a study of cytomegalovirus exposure and HLA in healthy donors. Findings of the study overall: Published work reported that the classifier diagnosed cytomegalovirus status with high specificity and sensitivity. Most observed TCR sequences were rare, whereas some public TCRs were detected in many donors.

The data were produced by immunoSEQ multiplex PCR, yet TCRdb's version contains in-frame clones alone and is incomplete. The sample lists over 50,000 clones, more than 85% occurring once. The donors were part of the validation cohort of 120 or so subjects. That cohort was separate from the first cohort, which comprised 550 to 750 subjects. The CDR3 is 13 amino acids. The V and J ends lost 4 bases and 3 bases respectively, with 13 bases between them. Germline V gene lookup returns CDR1 GTSNPN and CDR2 SVGIG (reference sequence). Concerning this clone: Its specificity is unknown.

V gene TRBV30 combines with J gene TRBJ2-7, with D uncertain. Specimen: PBMCs. This clonotype was obtained from a man aged 18 to 30 in good health and CMV-seropositive. DNA of the CDR3: TGTGCCTGGAAACCCACTATCAGCTACGAGCAGTACTTC. Protein sequence: CAWKPTISYEQYF.